This T cell receptor (beta chain) is drawn from a study of T-cell memory formation after mild COVID-19. Study as a whole: Clusters were largely donor specific.

5'RACE with constant-segment primers built TCRalpha and TCRbeta cDNA libraries with UMIs. TCRdb re-called the 5' RACE reads with MiXCR, one entry per CDR3 protein. The sample includes about 290,000 distinct CDR3 sequences, roughly 17% seen only once; the top ten take 20% to 25%. Remarks on this clonotype: The antigen is unknown.

CDR3 length: 16 amino acids. Germline V CDR1 and CDR2: SQVTM, ANQGSEA. With 6 bases removed from V and 2 bases from J, the gap between germline ends came to 23 bases. Study results and limitations: Pre-infection memory held some responding clones, suggesting pre-existing cross-reactive T cells responded.

The receptor comes from a man aged 18 to 29 who had mild COVID-19 (a few samples of this study predate the infection). Cell type and time point are not known. This chain joins TRBV29-1 and TRBJ2-7, with D possibly matching TRBD1 (7 bases). Specimen: PBMCs or a T cell subset sorted from them (not recorded which). The CDR3 DNA is TGCAGCGTAGGTAGATCCGGGGACAGCGGGCCCTACGAGCAGTACTTC. As protein: CSVGRSGDSGPYEQYF.